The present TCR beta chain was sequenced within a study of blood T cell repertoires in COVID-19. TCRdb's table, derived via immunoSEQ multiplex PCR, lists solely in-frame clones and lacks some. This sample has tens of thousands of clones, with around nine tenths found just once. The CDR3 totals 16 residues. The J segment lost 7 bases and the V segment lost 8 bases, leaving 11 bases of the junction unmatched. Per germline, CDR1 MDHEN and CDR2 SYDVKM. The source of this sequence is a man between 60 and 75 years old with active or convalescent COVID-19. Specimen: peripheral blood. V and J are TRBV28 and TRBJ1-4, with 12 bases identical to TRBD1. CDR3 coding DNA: TGTGCCAGCTCTCCCGGGACAGGGGGCTTGGGTGAAAAACTGTTTTTT. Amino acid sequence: CASSPGTGGLGEKLFF.